The 10 T cell receptor beta chains below all came from one sample that was sequenced in a study of post-analysis software for immune sequencing data. Study-wide points: TRBV5-6, TRBV5-1 and TRBV20-1 were among 4 or 5 TRBV segments more frequent in patients than controls.

Unique molecular identifiers tagged the TCR beta cDNA libraries. TCRdb re-called the PCR reads through MiXCR, storing one row per CDR3 protein. The sample lists some 800,000 distinct CDR3 sequences; roughly 50% were seen once. These receptors' targets are unknown. Sequencing was performed on blood. These receptors were taken from a girl aged 5 to 17 with multiple sclerosis.

In its sample, this clonotype was seen once. In nucleotides, the CDR3 is TGCGCCAGCCAGCTTATGGGACCCCAAGAGACCCAGTACTTC. Translating it yields CASQLMGPQETQYF. J is TRBJ2-5 and V is TRBV5-1; D assignment may be TRBD1 or TRBD2 (5 bases each). This CDR3 comprises 14 residues. Deletions cut 7 bases from V and 1 base from J, with 14 bases between. CDR1 and CDR2 from the germline V gene are SGHRS and YFSETQ.

The chain is built from TRBV20-1 and TRBJ1-2, with no clear D. This CDR3 has 13 residues. The germline CDR1 and CDR2 sequences are DFQATT and SNEGSKA (reference sequence). V lost 1 base and J lost 1, with 7 bases in between. In DNA form, the CDR3 reads TGCAGTGCTAGAGCCGTGGATAACTATGGCTACACCTTC. It is translated as CSARAVDNYGYTF.

Worth noting for this clonotype: One end of the junction is discordant with germline, which a read error may explain. This sequence joins TRBV7-2 and TRBJ1-5, with 7 positions matching TRBD1. CDR3 length: 14 amino acids. Germline CDR1 SGHTA, CDR2 FQGNSA. DNA for the CDR3: TGTGCCAGCAGCTACCGGGACAGACATCAGCCCCGGCATTTT. It specifies CASSYRDRHQPRHF.

This clonotype occurred a few times. The chain couples TRBV6-2 or TRBV6-3 to TRBJ2-6; 11 positions match TRBD1. CDR3 length: 17 residues. V lost 6 bases and J lost 0; bases outside the gene matches: 4. CDR1 MNHEY and CDR2 SVGEGT come from the germline V gene. CDR3 in amino acids: CASRGQGALSGANVLTF. DNA of the CDR3: TGTGCCAGCAGAGGACAGGGGGCCCTCTCTGGGGCCAACGTCCTGACTTTC.

The chain employs TRBV20-1 and TRBJ1-5, with D possibly TRBD1 on 5 matching bases. The CDR3 is made up of 14 amino acids. The ends were cut back, 1 base at V and 0 bases at J, with 7 bases in the middle. From germline, CDR1 is DFQATT and CDR2 SNEGSKA (reference sequence). CDR3 amino acids: CSARAGNSNQPQHF. The CDR3 region has the DNA TGCAGTGCTAGAGCAGGGAATAGCAATCAGCCCCAGCATTTT.

The V gene is TRBV5-1, the J gene TRBJ2-3; D is possibly TRBD2 (7 bases). The germline V gene encodes CDR1 SGHRS and CDR2 YFSETQ. There are 14 residues in the CDR3. The germline V and J ends were trimmed by 4 bases and 4 bases, with 13 bases remaining between them. CDR3 nucleotide sequence: TGCGCCAGCAGCCCTGGGGGGGGGCCAGATACGCAGTATTTT. It encodes CASSPGGGPDTQYF.

This chain links TRBV12-3 or TRBV12-4 with TRBJ2-7; TRBD1 matches at 7 bases. V was pared by 6 bases and J by 0 bases, with 5 bases of the junction left unmatched. The CDR3 has 14 residues. The CDR3 coding sequence is TGTGCCAGCAGGGGACAGACCCTCTCCTACGAGCAGTACTTC. Encoded protein: CASRGQTLSYEQYF.

This chain uses TRBV7-6 with TRBJ2-3; the D call may be TRBD1 or TRBD2 (5 bases each). The CDR3 length is 15 residues. Trimming cost V 1 base and J 9 bases, with 17 bases left between them. Germline-derived CDR1 and CDR2 are SGHVS and FNYEAQ. The CDR3 bases are TGTGCCAGCAGCTTAGGTGAGGGTACCAGGGTCACGCAGTATTTT. It yields the protein CASSLGEGTRVTQYF.

The chain carries TRBV20-1 and TRBJ2-5, with 8 bases identical to TRBD2. The junction had 6 bases not matched to a gene; V was cut back by 3 bases and J by 9 bases. CDR3 length: 12 residues. The V gene's germline CDR1 is DFQATT and CDR2 SNEGSKA (reference sequence). The CDR3 DNA follows: TGCAGTGCTAGCGGGGGGGATGAGGCCCAGTACTTC. This sequence encodes CSASGGDEAQYF.

This clonotype was observed a handful of times. This chain uses TRBV12-3 or TRBV12-4 with TRBJ2-4, with D possibly called TRBD1 or TRBD2 (5 bases each). The J call may not be correct, given that the DNA end is closer to TRBJ2-7. The CDR3 spans 13 residues. The CDR3 bases are TGTGCCAGCAGTTTTGAGGGGCCTTTCGAGCAGTACTTC. Protein product: CASSFEGPFEQYF.